This T cell receptor beta chain derives from a study of blood T cell repertoires in COVID-19. Study-wide background: The samples span acute and convalescent COVID-19 from the United States, Italy and Spain. From T cells, B-cell-depleted T cells, or PBMCs came the material, which was cDNA or gDNA.

Germline V gene lookup returns CDR1 LNHDA and CDR2 SQIVND (reference sequence). J lost 5 bases, V lost 0 bases, and 3 bases had no gene match. The CDR3 is 15 amino acids. Original processing methods: Estimation of nucleated cell counts was performed using reference gene primer amplification. The assay was immunoSEQ multiplex PCR, and TCRdb's table has in-frame clones only and misses some. V and J calls and clone size are those listed in that table; D and trimming were worked out from the DNA. The sample lists fewer than 80,000 clones, roughly nine tenths occurring once. The specimen sequenced was peripheral blood. The source of this sequence is a woman aged 45-60 years with active COVID-19. V gene TRBV19 combines with J gene TRBJ2-5; TRBD2 agrees at 10 bases. This CDR3 is CASSIERSGRETQYF. In nucleotides, the CDR3 is TGTGCCAGTAGTATAGAGCGTAGCGGGAGGGAGACCCAGTACTTC.